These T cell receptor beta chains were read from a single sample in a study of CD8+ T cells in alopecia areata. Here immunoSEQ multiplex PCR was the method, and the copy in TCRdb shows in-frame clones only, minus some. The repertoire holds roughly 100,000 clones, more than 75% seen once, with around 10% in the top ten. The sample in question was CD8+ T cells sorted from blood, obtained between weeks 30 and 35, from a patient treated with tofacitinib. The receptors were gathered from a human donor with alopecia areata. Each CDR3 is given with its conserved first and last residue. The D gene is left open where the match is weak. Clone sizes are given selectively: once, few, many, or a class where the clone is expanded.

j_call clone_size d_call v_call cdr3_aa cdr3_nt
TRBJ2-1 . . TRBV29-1 CSATELGESYNEQFF TGCAGCGCCACGGAGCTGGGTGAGTCCTACAATGAGCAGTTCTTC
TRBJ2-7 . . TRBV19 CASKGSLNEQYF TGTGCCAGTAAAGGATCCCTGAACGAGCAGTACTTC
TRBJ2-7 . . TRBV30 CAWGSRSGITYEQYF TGTGCCTGGGGCAGCCGGTCAGGGATCACCTACGAGCAGTACTTC
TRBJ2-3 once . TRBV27 CASSSVGTDTQYF TGTGCCAGCAGTTCAGTGGGAACAGATACGCAGTATTTT
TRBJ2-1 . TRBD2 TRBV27 CASSLLAGGTNEQFF TGTGCCAGCAGTTTGTTAGCGGGGGGCACCAATGAGCAGTTCTTC
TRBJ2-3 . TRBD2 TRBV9 CASGPGTSGGDTQYF TGTGCCAGCGGCCCGGGGACTAGCGGAGGAGATACGCAGTATTTT
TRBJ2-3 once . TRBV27 CASSFKGTDTQYF TGTGCCAGCAGTTTTAAGGGGACAGATACGCAGTATTTT
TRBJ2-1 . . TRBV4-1 CASSQQSGPNEQFF TGCGCCAGCAGCCAACAGTCTGGGCCCAATGAGCAGTTCTTC
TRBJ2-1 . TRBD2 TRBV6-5 CASSDLAAEQFF TGTGCCAGCAGCGATCTAGCGGCTGAGCAGTTCTTC
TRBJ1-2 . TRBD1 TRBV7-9 CASSTDRDYGYTF TGTGCCAGCAGCACCGACAGGGACTATGGCTACACCTTC
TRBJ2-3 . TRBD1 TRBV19 CASSTGIDTQYF TGTGCCAGTTCGACAGGGATTGATACGCAGTATTTT
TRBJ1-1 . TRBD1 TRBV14 CASSARQGRTEAFF TGTGCCAGCAGCGCCCGACAGGGTAGAACTGAAGCTTTCTTT
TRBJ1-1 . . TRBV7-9 CASSDTGVQEAFF TGTGCCAGCAGCGACACGGGGGTGCAGGAAGCTTTCTTT
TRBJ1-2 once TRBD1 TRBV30 CAWSVPGTGYLLTF TGTGCCTGGAGTGTACCTGGGACAGGGTACCTGCTCACCTTC
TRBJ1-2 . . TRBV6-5 CASSTGLGGYTF TGTGCCAGCAGTACAGGGTTAGGCGGCTACACCTTC
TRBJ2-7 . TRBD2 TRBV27 CASSSLAGSSYEQYF TGTGCCAGCAGTTCATTAGCGGGGAGCTCCTACGAGCAGTACTTC
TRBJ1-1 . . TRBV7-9 CASSLATGAFF TGTGCCAGCAGCTTGGCGACAGGAGCTTTCTTT
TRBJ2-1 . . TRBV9 CASTTVDSGVYNEQFF TGTGCCAGCACTACAGTAGATAGCGGAGTGTACAATGAGCAGTTCTTC
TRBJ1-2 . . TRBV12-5 CASGFVGQKNYGYTF TGTGCTAGTGGTTTTGTGGGACAAAAGAACTATGGCTACACCTTC
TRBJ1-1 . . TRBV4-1 CASSQGVIGNTEAFF TGCGCCAGCAGCCAAGGAGTAATTGGGAACACTGAAGCTTTCTTT
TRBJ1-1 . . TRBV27 CASSLAIGGFNTEAFF TGTGCCAGCAGTTTAGCTATCGGGGGATTCAACACTGAAGCTTTCTTT
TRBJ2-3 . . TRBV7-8 CASSLPFLGADTQYF TGTGCCAGCAGCTTACCCTTTCTGGGTGCAGATACGCAGTATTTT
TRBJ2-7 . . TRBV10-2 CASSENLVSYEQYF TGCGCCAGCAGTGAGAACTTGGTCTCCTACGAGCAGTACTTC
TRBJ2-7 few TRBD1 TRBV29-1 CSVEVGGQGYEQYF TGCAGCGTTGAAGTGGGGGGACAGGGGTACGAGCAGTACTTC
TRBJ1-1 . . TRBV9 CASSPVRGANTEAFF TGTGCCAGCAGCCCCGTCCGGGGGGCGAACACTGAAGCTTTCTTT
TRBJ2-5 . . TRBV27 CASSYGVGKTQYF TGTGCCAGCAGTTATGGGGTTGGGAAGACCCAGTACTTC
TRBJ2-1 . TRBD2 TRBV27 CASSYSSGSINEQFF TGTGCCAGCAGTTATAGTAGCGGGAGTATTAATGAGCAGTTCTTC
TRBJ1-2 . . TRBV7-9 CASGQATVNGYTF TGTGCCAGCGGCCAAGCGACCGTTAATGGCTACACCTTC
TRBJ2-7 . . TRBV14 CASSQARGPYEQYF TGTGCCAGCAGCCAGGCTCGGGGCCCCTACGAGCAGTACTTC
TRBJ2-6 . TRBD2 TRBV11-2 CASRNLKRGISGANVLTF TGTGCCAGCCGGAATTTAAAGCGGGGGATCTCTGGGGCCAACGTCCTGACTTTC
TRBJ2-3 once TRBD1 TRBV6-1 CAIEKGRGNPDTQYF TGTGCCATAGAAAAAGGCAGGGGGAACCCAGATACGCAGTATTTT
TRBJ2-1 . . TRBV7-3 CASSPGLLYNEQFF TGTGCCAGCAGCCCGGGACTCCTTTACAATGAGCAGTTCTTC
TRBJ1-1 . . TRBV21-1 CASTLLAVQGRADEAFF TGTGCCAGCACCCTACTGGCGGTACAGGGGCGGGCCGATGAAGCTTTCTTT
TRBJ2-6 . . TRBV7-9 CASSLGAGVGSGANVLTF TGTGCCAGCAGCTTAGGGGCAGGGGTTGGTTCTGGGGCCAACGTCCTGACTTTC
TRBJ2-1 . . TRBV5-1 CASSLAGALEQFF TGCGCCAGCAGCTTGGCGGGAGCCCTTGAGCAGTTCTTC
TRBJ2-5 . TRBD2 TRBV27 CASSTLAGGQETQYF TGTGCCAGCAGTACACTAGCGGGGGGGCAAGAGACCCAGTACTTC
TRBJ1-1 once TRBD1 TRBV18 CASSPYGTGASRIEAFF TGTGCCAGCTCACCATACGGGACAGGGGCTTCGCGTATTGAAGCTTTCTTT
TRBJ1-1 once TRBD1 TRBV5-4 CASSFGQGTEAFF TGTGCCAGCAGTTTTGGACAGGGTACTGAAGCTTTCTTT